Below are 2 T cell receptor beta chains sequenced from a single sample in a study of vaccination and CD4 T cells after COVID-19. Once obtained from cultured CD4+ T cells, the DNA was sequenced using the Oncomine TCR Beta short-read assay. TCRdb fed the PCR reads into MiXCR, producing one record per CDR3 protein. The table records around 13,000 distinct CDR3 sequences, roughly 32% of them present only once. Antigens of these TCRs are unknown. Treatment defined: approximately nine-day PBMC culture with coronavirus spike peptide pools or control peptides (ViraFEST assay). Sequencing used cultured CD4+ T cells from blood. The receptors come from a human donor with COVID-19.

This clonotype occurred a few times. The gene calls are TRBV12-3 or TRBV12-4 and TRBJ1-5; D not resolved. V was shortened by 5 bases and J by 0 bases, with 14 bases between the two germline ends. This CDR3 is built from 16 residues. CDR3 loop: CASSVGSFYSNQPQHF. CDR3 DNA: TGTGCCAGCAGTGTCGGCAGCTTTTATAGCAATCAGCCCCAGCATTTT.

The sample holds a few counts of this clonotype. The V and J genes are TRBV18 and TRBJ1-2; D gene unclear. CDR1 is KGHSH and CDR2 is LQKENI in the germline V gene. The length of the CDR3 is 13 residues. The V and J ends lost 2 bases and 7 bases respectively, with 11 bases between them. The CDR3 DNA sequence: TGTGCCAGCTCACCAGACTCACTATCTGGCTACACCTTC. Translated, it gives CASSPDSLSGYTF.